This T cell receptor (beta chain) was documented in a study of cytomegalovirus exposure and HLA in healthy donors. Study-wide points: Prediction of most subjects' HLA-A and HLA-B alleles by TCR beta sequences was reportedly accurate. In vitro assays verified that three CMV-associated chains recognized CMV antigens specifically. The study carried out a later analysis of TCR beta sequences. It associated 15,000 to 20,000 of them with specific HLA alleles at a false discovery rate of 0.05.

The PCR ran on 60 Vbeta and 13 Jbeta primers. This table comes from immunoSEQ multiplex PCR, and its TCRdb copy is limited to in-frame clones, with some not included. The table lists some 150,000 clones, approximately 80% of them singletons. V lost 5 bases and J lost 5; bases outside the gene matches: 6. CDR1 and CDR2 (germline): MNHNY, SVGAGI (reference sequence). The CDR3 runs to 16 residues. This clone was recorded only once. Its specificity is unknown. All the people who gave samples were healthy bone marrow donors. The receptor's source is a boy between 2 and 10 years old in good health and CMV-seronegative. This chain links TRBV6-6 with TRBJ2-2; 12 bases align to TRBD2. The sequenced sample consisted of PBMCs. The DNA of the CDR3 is TGTGCCAGCAGTCGAACCGGGACTAGCGGGACCGGGGAGCTGTTTTTT. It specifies CASSRTGTSGTGELFF.